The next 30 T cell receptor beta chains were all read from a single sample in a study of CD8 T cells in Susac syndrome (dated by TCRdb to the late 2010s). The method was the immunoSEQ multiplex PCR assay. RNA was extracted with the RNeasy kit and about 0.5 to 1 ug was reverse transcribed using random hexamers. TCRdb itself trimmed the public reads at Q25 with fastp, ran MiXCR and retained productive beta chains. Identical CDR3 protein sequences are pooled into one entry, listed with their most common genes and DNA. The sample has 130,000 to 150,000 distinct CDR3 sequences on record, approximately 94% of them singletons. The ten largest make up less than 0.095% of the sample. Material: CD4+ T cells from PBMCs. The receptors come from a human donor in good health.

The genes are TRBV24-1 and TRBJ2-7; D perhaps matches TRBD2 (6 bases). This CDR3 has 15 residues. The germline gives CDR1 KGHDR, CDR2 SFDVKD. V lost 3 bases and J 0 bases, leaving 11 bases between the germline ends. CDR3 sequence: CATSDATRSSYEQYF. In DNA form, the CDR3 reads TGTGCCACCAGTGATGCGACTAGGAGCTCCTACGAGCAGTACTTC.

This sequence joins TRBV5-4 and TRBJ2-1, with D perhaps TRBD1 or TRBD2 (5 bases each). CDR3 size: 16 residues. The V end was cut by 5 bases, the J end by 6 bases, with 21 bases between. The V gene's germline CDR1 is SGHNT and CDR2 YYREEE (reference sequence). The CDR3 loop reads CASRKRDGPYGNEQFF. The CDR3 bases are TGTGCCAGCAGAAAACGGGACGGACCTTATGGCAATGAGCAGTTCTTC.

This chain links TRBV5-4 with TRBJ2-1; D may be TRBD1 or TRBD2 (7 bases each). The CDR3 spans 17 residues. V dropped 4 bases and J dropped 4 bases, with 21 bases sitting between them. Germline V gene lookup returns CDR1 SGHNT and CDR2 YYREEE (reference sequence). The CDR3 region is CASSRTRGAGGYNEQFF. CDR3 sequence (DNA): TGTGCCAGCAGCCGAACTCGGGGGGCAGGGGGGTACAATGAGCAGTTCTTC.

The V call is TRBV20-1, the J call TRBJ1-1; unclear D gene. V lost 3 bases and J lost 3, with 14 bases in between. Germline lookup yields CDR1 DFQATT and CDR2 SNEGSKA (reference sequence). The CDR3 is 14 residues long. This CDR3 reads CSARDGRSDTEAFF. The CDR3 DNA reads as TGCAGTGCTAGGGACGGTCGGTCAGACACTGAAGCTTTCTTT.

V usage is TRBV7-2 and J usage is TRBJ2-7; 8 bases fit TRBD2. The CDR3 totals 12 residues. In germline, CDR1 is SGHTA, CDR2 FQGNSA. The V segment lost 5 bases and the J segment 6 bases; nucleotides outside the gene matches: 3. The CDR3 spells CASSPLAGEQYF. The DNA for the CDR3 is TGTGCCAGCAGCCCCCTAGCGGGCGAGCAGTACTTC.

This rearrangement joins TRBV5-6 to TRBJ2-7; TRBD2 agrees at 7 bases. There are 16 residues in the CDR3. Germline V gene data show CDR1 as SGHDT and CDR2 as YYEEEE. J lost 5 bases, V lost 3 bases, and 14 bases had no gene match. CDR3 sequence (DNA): TGTGCCAGCAGCTCCGCGAGGGGCGGGAGAATCCACGAGCAGTACTTC. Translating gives CASSSARGGRIHEQYF. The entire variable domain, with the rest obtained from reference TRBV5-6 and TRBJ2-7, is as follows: DAGVTQSPTHLIKTRGQQVTLRCSPKSGHDTVSWYQQALGQGPQFIFQYYEEEERQRGNFPDRFSGHQFPNYSSELNVNALLLGDSALYLCASSSARGGRIHEQYFGPGTRLTVT.

The CDR3 DNA sequence: TGTGCCACCACCCCTCCGGGACAGGGCCATTACTCTGGAAACACCATATATTTT. It encodes CATTPPGQGHYSGNTIYF. The chain joins TRBV6-1 to TRBJ1-3; 9 bases fit TRBD1. This CDR3 is 18 amino acids long. J lost 0 bases, V lost 10 bases, and 16 bases had no gene match. Germline loops: CDR1 MNHNS, CDR2 SASEGT.

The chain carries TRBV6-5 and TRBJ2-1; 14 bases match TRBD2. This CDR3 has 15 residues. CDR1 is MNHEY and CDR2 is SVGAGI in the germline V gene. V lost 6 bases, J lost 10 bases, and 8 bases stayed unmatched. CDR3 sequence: CASRETSGRAWEQFF. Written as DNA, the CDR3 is TGTGCCAGCAGGGAGACTAGCGGGAGGGCTTGGGAGCAGTTCTTC.

CDR3 sequence reads: CASSLRIPYEQYF. The DNA for the CDR3 is TGTGCCAGCAGTTTGCGGATTCCGTACGAGCAGTACTTC. The chain couples TRBV27 to TRBJ2-7; D ambiguous. This CDR3 contains 13 residues. Germline CDR1 is MNHEY and CDR2 is SMNVEV (reference sequence). V was cut by 3 bases and J by 4 bases, with 10 bases left in between.

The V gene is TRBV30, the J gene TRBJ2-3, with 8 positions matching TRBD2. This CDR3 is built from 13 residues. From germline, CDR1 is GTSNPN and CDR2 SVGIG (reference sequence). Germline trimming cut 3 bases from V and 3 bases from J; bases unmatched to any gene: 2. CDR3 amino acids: CAWRASGTDTQYF. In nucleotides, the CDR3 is TGTGCCTGGAGAGCTAGCGGGACAGATACGCAGTATTTT.

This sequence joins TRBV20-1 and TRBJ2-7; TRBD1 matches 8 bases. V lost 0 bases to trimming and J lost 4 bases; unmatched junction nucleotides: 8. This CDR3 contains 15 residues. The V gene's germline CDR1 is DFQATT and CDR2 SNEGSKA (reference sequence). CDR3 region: CSARDRPGGGYEQYF. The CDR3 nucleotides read TGCAGTGCTAGAGATAGACCAGGGGGCGGGTACGAGCAGTACTTC.

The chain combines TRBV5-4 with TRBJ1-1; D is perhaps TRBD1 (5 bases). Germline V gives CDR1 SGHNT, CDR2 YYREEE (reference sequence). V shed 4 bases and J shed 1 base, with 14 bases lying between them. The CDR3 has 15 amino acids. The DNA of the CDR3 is TGTGCCAGCAGCCTTCCCCTTGGGGGGAACACTGAAGCTTTCTTT. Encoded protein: CASSLPLGGNTEAFF.

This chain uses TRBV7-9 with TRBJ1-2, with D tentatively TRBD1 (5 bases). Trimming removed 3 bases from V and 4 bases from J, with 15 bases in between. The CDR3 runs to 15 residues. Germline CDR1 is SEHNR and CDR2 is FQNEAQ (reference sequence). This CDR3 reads CASSLPGTSFYGYTF. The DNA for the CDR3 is TGTGCCAGCAGCTTGCCCGGGACGTCTTTCTATGGCTACACCTTC.

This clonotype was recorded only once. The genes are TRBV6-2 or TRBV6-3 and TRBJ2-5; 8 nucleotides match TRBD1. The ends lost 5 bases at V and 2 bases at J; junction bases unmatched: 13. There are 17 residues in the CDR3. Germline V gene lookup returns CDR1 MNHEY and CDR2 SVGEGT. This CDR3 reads CASSLRQGRMGQETQYF. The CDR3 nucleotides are TGTGCCAGCAGTCTCAGACAGGGGCGCATGGGACAAGAGACCCAGTACTTC.

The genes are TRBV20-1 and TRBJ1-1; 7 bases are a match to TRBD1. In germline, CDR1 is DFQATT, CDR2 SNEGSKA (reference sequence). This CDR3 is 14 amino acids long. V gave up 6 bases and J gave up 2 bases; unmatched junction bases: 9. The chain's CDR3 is CSALLEGANTEAFF. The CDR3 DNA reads TGCAGTGCCCTCTTGGAGGGGGCCAACACTGAAGCTTTCTTT.

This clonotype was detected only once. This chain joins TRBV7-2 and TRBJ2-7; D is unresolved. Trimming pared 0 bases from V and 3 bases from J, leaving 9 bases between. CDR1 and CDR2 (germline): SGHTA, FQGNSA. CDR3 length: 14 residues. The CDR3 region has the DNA TGTGCCAGCAGCTTAGCGTTACAGATCTACGAGCAGTACTTC. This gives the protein CASSLALQIYEQYF. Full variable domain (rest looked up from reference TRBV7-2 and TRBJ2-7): GAGVSQSPSNKVTEKGKDVELRCDPISGHTALYWYRQSLGQGLEFLIYFQGNSAPDKSGLPSDRFSAERTGGSVSTLTIQRTQQEDSAVYLCASSLALQIYEQYFGPGTRLTVT.

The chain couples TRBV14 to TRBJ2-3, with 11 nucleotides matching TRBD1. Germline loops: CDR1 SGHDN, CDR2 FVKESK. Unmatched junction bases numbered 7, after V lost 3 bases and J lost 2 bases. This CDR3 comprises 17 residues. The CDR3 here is CASSHPLGQGDTDTQYF. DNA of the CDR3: TGTGCCAGCAGCCATCCCCTGGGACAGGGGGACACAGATACGCAGTATTTT. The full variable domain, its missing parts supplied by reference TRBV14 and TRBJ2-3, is EAGVTQFPSHSVIEKGQTVTLRCDPISGHDNLYWYRRVMGKEIKFLLHFVKESKQDESGMPNNRFLAERTGGTYSTLKVQPAELEDSGVYFCASSHPLGQGDTDTQYFGPGTRLTVL.

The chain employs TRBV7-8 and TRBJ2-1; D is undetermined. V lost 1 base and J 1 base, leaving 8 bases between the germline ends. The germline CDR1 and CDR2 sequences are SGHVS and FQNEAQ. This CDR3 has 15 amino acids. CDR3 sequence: CASSLGPRSYNEQFF. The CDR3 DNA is TGTGCCAGCAGCTTAGGCCCCAGGTCCTACAATGAGCAGTTCTTC.

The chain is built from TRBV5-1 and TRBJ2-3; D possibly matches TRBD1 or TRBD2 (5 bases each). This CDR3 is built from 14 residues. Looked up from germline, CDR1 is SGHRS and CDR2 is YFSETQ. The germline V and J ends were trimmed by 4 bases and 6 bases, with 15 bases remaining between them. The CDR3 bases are TGCGCCAGCAGCCACCGGGACGGGGAGGATACGCAGTATTTT. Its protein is CASSHRDGEDTQYF.

The CDR3 is CASSAVSGANVLTF. The CDR3 nucleotides are TGTGCCAGCTCGGCCGTCTCTGGGGCCAACGTCCTGACTTTC. This sequence joins TRBV12-3 or TRBV12-4 and TRBJ2-6; D not certain. CDR3 length: 14 amino acids. V was trimmed by 8 bases and J by 0 bases, leaving 8 bases between them.

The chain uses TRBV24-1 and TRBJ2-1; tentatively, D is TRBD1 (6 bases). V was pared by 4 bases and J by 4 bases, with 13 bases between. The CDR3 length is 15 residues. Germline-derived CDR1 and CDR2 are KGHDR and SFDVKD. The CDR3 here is CATSEAGTPYNEQFF. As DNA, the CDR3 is TGTGCCACCAGTGAGGCCGGGACACCTTACAATGAGCAGTTCTTC.

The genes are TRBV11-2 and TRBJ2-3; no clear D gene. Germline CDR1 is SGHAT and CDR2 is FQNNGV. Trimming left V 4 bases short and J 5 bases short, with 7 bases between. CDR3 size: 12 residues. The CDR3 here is CASSSAGDTQYF. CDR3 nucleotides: TGTGCCAGCAGCTCCGCTGGAGATACGCAGTATTTT.

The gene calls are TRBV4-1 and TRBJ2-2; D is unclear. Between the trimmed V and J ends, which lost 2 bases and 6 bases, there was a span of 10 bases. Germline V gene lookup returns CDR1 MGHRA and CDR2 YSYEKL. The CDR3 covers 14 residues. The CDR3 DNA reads TGCGCCAGCAGCCAACGCCTCGGGTCCGGGGAGCTGTTTTTT. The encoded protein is CASSQRLGSGELFF.

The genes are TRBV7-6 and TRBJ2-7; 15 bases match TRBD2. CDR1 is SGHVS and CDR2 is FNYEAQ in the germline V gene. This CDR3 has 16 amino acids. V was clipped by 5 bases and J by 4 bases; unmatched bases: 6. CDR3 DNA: TGTGCCAGCAGCCAAGGGACTAGCGGGAGGACTTACGAGCAGTACTTC. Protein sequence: CASSQGTSGRTYEQYF.

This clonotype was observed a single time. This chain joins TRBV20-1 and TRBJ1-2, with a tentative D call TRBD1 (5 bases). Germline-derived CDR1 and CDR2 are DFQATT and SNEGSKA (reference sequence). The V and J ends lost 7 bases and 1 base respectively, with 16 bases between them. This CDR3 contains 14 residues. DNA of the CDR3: TGCAGTGTGAATCCAGGGAACTATAACTATGGCTACACCTTC. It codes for CSVNPGNYNYGYTF.

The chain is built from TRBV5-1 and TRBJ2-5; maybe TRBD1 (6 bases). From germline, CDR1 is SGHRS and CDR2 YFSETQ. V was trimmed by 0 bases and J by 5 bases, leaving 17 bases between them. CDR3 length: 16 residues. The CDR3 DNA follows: TGCGCCAGCAGCTTGGGGACAGTCCCCTCCGGGGAGACCCAGTACTTC. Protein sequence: CASSLGTVPSGETQYF.

CDR3 amino acids: CASSSRDLGGSTQYF. The CDR3 DNA sequence: TGTGCCAGCAGCTCCCGGGACTTAGGAGGGTCGACCCAGTACTTC. The chain employs TRBV5-4 and TRBJ2-5; tentatively, D is TRBD2 (6 bases). CDR3 size: 15 residues. Per germline, CDR1 SGHNT and CDR2 YYREEE (reference sequence). The V end lost 3 bases, the J end lost 7 bases, and 19 bases lay between the germline ends.

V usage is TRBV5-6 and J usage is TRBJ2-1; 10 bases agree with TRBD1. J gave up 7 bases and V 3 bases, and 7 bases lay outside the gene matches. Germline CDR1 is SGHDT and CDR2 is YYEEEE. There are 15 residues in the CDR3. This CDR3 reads CASSSGTGVGNEQFF. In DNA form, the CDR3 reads TGTGCCAGCAGCTCCGGGACAGGGGTGGGGAATGAGCAGTTCTTC.

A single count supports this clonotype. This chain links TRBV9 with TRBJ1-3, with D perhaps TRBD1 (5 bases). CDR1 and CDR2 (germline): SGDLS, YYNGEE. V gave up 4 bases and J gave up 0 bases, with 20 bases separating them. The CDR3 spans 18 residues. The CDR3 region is CASSKGLRSSSSGNTIYF. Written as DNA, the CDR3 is TGTGCCAGCAGCAAGGGGTTAAGATCCTCAAGCTCTGGAAACACCATATATTTT.

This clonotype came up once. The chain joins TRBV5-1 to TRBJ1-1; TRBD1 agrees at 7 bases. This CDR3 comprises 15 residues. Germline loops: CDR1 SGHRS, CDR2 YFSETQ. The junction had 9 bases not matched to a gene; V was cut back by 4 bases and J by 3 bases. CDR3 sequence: CASSGYRGWDTEAFF. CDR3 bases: TGCGCCAGCAGCGGCTACAGGGGTTGGGACACTGAAGCTTTCTTT.